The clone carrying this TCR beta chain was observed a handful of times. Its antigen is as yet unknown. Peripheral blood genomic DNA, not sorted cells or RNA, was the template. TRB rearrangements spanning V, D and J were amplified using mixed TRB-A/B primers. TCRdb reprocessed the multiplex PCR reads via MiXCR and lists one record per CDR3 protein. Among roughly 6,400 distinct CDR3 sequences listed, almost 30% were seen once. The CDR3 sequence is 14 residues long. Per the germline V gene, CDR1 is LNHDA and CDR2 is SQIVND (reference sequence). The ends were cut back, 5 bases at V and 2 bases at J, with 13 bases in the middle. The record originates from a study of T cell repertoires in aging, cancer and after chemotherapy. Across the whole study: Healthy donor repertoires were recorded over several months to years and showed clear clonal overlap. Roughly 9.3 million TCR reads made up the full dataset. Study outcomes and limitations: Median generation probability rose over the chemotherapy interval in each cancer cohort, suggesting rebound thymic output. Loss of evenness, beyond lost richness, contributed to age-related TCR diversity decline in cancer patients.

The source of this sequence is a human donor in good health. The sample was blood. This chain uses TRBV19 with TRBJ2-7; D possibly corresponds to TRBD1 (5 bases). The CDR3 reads CASSWRQGTYEQYF. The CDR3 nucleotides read TGTGCCAGTAGTTGGCGTCAGGGAACCTACGAGCAGTACTTC.